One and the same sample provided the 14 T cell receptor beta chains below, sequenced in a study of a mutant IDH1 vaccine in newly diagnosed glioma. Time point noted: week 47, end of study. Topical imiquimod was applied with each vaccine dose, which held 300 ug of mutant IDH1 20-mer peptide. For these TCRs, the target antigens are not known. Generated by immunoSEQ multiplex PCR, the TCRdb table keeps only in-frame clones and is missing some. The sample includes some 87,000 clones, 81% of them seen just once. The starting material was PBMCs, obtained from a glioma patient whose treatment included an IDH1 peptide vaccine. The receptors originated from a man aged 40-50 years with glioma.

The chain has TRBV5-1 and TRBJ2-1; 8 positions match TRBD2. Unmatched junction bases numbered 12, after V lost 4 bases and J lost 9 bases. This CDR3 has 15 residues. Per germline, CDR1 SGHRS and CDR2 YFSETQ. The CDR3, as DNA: TGCGCCAGCAGCCTACAGGCGGGGGGCTATGGTGAGCAGTTCTTC. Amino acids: CASSLQAGGYGEQFF.

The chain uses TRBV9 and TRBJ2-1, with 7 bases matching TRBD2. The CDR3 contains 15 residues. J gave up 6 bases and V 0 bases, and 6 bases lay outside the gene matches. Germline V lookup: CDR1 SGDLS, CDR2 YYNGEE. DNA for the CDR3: TGTGCCAGCAGCGTAGGTAGGGAGGGCCGCAATGAGCAGTTCTTC. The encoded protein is CASSVGREGRNEQFF. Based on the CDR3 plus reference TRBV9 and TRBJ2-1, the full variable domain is DSGVTQTPKHLITATGQRVTLRCSPRSGDLSVYWYQQSLDQGLQFLIQYYNGEERAKGNILERFSAQQFPDLHSELNLSSLELGDSALYFCASSVGREGRNEQFFGPGTRLTVL.

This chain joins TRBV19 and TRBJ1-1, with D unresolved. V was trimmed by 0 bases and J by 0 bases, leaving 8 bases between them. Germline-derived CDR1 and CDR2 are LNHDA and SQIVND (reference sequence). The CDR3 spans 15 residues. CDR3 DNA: TGTGCCAGTAGTATAGATCCGGTTATGAACACTGAAGCTTTCTTT. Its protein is CASSIDPVMNTEAFF.

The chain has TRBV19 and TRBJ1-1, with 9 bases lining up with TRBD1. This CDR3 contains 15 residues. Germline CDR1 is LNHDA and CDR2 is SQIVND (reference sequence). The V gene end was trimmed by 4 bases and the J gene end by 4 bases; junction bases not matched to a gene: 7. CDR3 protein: CASSRQGQGVTEAFF. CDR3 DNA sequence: TGTGCCAGTAGTAGACAGGGACAGGGTGTCACTGAAGCTTTCTTT.

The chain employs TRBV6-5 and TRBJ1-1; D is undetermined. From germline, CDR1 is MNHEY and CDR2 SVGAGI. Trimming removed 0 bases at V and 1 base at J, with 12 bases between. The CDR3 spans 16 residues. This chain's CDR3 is CASSYSPVPGNTEAFF. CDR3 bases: TGTGCCAGCAGTTACTCCCCTGTCCCCGGGAACACTGAAGCTTTCTTT.

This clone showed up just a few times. The CDR3 nucleotides read TGTGCCAGTAGTCAATTTCAGGGGGGTACCAATAATCAGCCCCAGCATTTT. Translated: CASSQFQGGTNNQPQHF. The rearrangement links TRBV19 to TRBJ1-5; TRBD1 agrees at 7 bases. Germline trimming cut 5 bases from V and 4 bases from J; bases unmatched to any gene: 14. Germline values: CDR1 LNHDA, CDR2 SQIVND (reference sequence). There are 17 residues in the CDR3.

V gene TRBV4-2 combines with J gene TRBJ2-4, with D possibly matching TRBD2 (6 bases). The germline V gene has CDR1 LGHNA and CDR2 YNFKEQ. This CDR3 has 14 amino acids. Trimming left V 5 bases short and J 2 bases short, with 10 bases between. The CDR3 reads CASSAEGTKNIQYF. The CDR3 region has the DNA TGTGCCAGCAGCGCGGAGGGGACCAAAAACATTCAGTACTTC.

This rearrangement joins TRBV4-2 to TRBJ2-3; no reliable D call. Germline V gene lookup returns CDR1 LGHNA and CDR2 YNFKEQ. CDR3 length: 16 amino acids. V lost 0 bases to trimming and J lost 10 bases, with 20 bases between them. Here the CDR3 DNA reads TGTGCCAGCAGCCAAGATCGATCCGCACGGCCCAAGGCGCAGTATTTT. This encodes CASSQDRSARPKAQYF.

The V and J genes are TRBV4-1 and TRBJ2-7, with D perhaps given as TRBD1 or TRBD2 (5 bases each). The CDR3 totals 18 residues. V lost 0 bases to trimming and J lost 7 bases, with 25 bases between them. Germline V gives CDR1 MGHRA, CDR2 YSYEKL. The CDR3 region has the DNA TGCGCCAGCAGCCAAGAGTCGTTGGGGGACCGGGACCATCTGGAGCAGTACTTC. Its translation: CASSQESLGDRDHLEQYF.

In DNA form, the CDR3 reads TGTGCCACCAGCAGATACAGGGGGCAGTACGAGCAGTACTTC. It encodes CATSRYRGQYEQYF. The chain has TRBV15 and TRBJ2-7, with 9 positions matching TRBD1. Germline V gene lookup returns CDR1 LNHNV and CDR2 YYDKDF (reference sequence). V lost 2 bases to trimming and J lost 4 bases; unmatched junction nucleotides: 3. CDR3 length: 14 amino acids.

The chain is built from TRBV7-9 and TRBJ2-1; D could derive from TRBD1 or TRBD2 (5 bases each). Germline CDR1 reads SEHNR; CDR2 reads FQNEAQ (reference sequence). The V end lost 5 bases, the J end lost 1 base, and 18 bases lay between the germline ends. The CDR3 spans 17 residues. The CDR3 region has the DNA TGTGCCAGCAGCCCCGTCCCAGGGCGAGGGTCCTACAATGAGCAGTTCTTC. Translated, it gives CASSPVPGRGSYNEQFF.

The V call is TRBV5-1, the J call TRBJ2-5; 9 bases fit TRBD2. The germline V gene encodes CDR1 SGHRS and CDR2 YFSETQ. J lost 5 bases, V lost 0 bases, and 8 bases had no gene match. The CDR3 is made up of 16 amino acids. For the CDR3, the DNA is TGCGCCAGCAGCTTGGTTTTGCGGGGGGGCGAGGAGACCCAGTACTTC. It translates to CASSLVLRGGEETQYF.

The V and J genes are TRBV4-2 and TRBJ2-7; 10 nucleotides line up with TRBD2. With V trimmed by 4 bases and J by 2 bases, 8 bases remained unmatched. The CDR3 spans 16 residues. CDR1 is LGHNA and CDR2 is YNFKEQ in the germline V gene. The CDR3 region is CASSPTSSGSPYEQYF. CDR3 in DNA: TGTGCCAGCAGCCCAACTTCTAGCGGGAGTCCCTACGAGCAGTACTTC.

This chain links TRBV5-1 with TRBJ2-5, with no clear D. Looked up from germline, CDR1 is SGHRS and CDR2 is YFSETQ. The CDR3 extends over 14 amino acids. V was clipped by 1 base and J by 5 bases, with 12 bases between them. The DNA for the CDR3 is TGCGCCAGCAGCTTGAACCCGGTTGGGGAGACCCAGTACTTC. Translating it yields CASSLNPVGETQYF.